The next 10 T cell receptor beta chains were all read from a single sample in a study of blood T cell repertoires in COVID-19. Sequencing used immunoSEQ multiplex PCR; TCRdb keeps in-frame clones, though not all of them. Found here are about 270,000 clones, approximately 87% of them singletons; the top ten hold roughly 8.6%. Sequenced material: peripheral blood. These receptors all come from a human donor in a cohort sampled during active COVID-19.

This chain joins TRBV19 and TRBJ1-1; 8 bases map to TRBD1. The CDR3 spans 15 residues. V shed 7 bases and J 6 bases; nucleotides not matched to a gene: 13. The germline gives CDR1 LNHDA, CDR2 SQIVND (reference sequence). The CDR3 bases are TGTGCCAGTATATCCCAGGGGGCAGGGGGGTCTGAAGCTTTCTTT. It is translated as CASISQGAGGSEAFF.

The J gene is TRBJ1-4, the V gene TRBV2, with D tentatively TRBD1 (5 bases). Trimming removed 1 base from V and 4 bases from J, with 7 bases in between. Germline CDR1 and CDR2: SNHLY and FYNNEI. The CDR3 extends over 14 amino acids. The CDR3 DNA follows: TGTGCCAGCAGTGAAGACAGGTTTAATGAAAAACTGTTTTTT. This translates into CASSEDRFNEKLFF.

V usage is TRBV4-3 and J usage is TRBJ2-6; no clear D. There are 15 residues in the CDR3. The ends were cut back, 4 bases at V and 0 bases at J, with 7 bases in the middle. Looked up from germline, CDR1 is LGHNA and CDR2 is YSLEER. CDR3 protein: CASSRDFSGANVLTF. CDR3 coding DNA: TGCGCCAGCAGCCGTGACTTCTCTGGGGCCAACGTCCTGACTTTC.

In its sample, this clone was seen once. The chain's CDR3 is CASSIGGTVRNTEAFF. The CDR3 nucleotides read TGTGCCAGTAGTATAGGAGGGACAGTTCGGAACACTGAAGCTTTCTTT. The J gene is TRBJ1-1, the V gene TRBV19; 7 bases are a match to TRBD1. V shed 1 base and J 1 base; nucleotides not matched to a gene: 6. The CDR3 is 16 residues long. Germline V gene sequence: CDR1 LNHDA, CDR2 SQIVND (reference sequence).

This clone has just one count. V is TRBV9 and J is TRBJ2-5; 7 bases map to TRBD2. CDR3 size: 17 residues. Germline lookup yields CDR1 SGDLS and CDR2 YYNGEE. Trimming took 3 bases from V and 0 from J; bases not matched to a gene: 11. The CDR3 DNA sequence: TGTGCCAGCAGCGCAGGGACTACCGGTTCGTACCAAGAGACCCAGTACTTC. Encoded protein: CASSAGTTGSYQETQYF.

The rearrangement joins TRBV19 to TRBJ1-5, with 10 nucleotides matching TRBD1. The CDR3 extends over 16 amino acids. CDR1 and CDR2 from the germline V gene are LNHDA and SQIVND (reference sequence). Trimming at V came to 5 bases and at J to 7 bases, leaving 11 bases not matched to a gene. CDR3 sequence reads: CASSHLRVTGGQPQHF. In DNA form, the CDR3 reads TGTGCCAGTAGTCACCTTCGGGTGACAGGGGGCCAGCCCCAGCATTTT.

The rearrangement links TRBV24-1 to TRBJ2-5; 10 bases map to TRBD2. The CDR3 spans 17 residues. The germline V gene has CDR1 KGHDR and CDR2 SFDVKD. Losses at the gene ends were 2 bases for V and 8 bases for J; bases not matched to a gene: 13. CDR3 in amino acids: CATSDSGTSALGGTQYF. In DNA, the CDR3 is TGTGCCACCAGTGATTCCGGGACTAGCGCACTAGGTGGTACCCAGTACTTC.

Only a few counts were recorded for this clone. The chain uses TRBV9 and TRBJ2-7, with D possibly being TRBD1 (6 bases). From germline, CDR1 is SGDLS and CDR2 YYNGEE. The CDR3 is made up of 14 amino acids. The germline V and J ends were trimmed by 3 bases and 3 bases, with 13 bases remaining between them. CDR3 sequence reads: CASSAPGTFYEQYF. The CDR3 DNA reads as TGTGCCAGCAGCGCTCCCGGGACATTCTACGAGCAGTACTTC.

CDR3 sequence (DNA): TGTGCCAGTAGCGCCGGGGGGCCCAGCGATGACACCGGGGAGCTGTTTTTT. It codes for CASSAGGPSDDTGELFF. The genes are TRBV19 and TRBJ2-2; TRBD2 is a possible D gene (7 bases). The CDR3 covers 17 residues. CDR1 and CDR2 from the germline V gene are LNHDA and SQIVND (reference sequence). Trimming pared 6 bases from V and 3 bases from J, leaving 20 bases between.

The V call is TRBV30, the J call TRBJ1-1; D may be TRBD1 (6 bases). The length of the CDR3 is 21 residues. Germline-derived CDR1 and CDR2 are GTSNPN and SVGIG (reference sequence). Trimming removed 0 bases from V and 1 base from J, with 30 bases in between. CDR3 DNA: TGTGCCTGGAGTGTATTTCCTTTGGGCAGGGGAAGGGTTAAGAAGAACACTGAAGCTTTCTTT. Translated, it gives CAWSVFPLGRGRVKKNTEAFF.